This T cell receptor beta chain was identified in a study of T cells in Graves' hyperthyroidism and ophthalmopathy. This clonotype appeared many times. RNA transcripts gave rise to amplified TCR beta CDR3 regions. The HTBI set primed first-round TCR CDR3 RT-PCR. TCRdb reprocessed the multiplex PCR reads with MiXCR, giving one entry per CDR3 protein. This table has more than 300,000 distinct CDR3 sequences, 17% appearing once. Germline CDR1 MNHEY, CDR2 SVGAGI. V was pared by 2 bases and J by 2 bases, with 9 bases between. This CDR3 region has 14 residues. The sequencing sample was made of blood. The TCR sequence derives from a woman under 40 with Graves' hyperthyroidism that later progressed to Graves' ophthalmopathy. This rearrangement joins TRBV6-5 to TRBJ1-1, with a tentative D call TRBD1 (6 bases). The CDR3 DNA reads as TGTGCCAGCAGTTACAGGGACATCAACACTGAAGCTTTCTTT. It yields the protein CASSYRDINTEAFF.